The 17 T cell receptor beta chains below were found in one sample sequenced in a study of blood T cell repertoires in COVID-19. Here immunoSEQ multiplex PCR was the method, and the copy in TCRdb shows in-frame clones only, minus some. The sample lists approximately 150,000 clones, roughly 80% occurring once. The sequenced material came from peripheral blood. The receptors come from a woman in her 70s with acute or convalescent COVID-19.

With respect to this clone: At the DNA level, this CDR3 is encoded by other sequences in the same sample as well. The chain uses TRBV28 and TRBJ2-7; D is ambiguous. The CDR3 totals 10 residues. V dropped 5 bases and J dropped 4 bases, with 3 bases sitting between them. Looked up from germline, CDR1 is MDHEN and CDR2 is SYDVKM. The DNA for the CDR3 is TGTGCCAGCAGTCGGTACGAGCAGTACTTC. Protein product: CASSRYEQYF. Drawing the rest from reference TRBV28 and TRBJ2-7, the complete variable domain is DVKVTQSSRYLVKRTGEKVFLECVQDMDHENMFWYRQDPGLGLRLIYFSYDVKMKEKGDIPEGYSVSREKKERFSLILESASTNQTSMYLCASSRYEQYFGPGTRLTVT.

J is TRBJ1-6 and V is TRBV4-3; D uncertain. Trimming cost V 3 bases and J 7 bases, with 13 bases left between them. From germline, CDR1 is LGHNA and CDR2 YSLEER. This CDR3 has 15 residues. CDR3 DNA sequence: TGCGCCAGCAGCCACGATGGAGGTTACAATTCACCCCTCCACTTT. Its translation: CASSHDGGYNSPLHF.

The CDR3 sequence is CASSPQEDYGYTF. CDR3 DNA sequence: TGTGCCAGCTCACCCCAGGAGGACTATGGCTACACCTTC. The rearrangement uses TRBV18 and TRBJ1-2; D is ambiguous. Germline V lookup: CDR1 KGHSH, CDR2 LQKENI. CDR3 length equals 13 residues. Trimming pared 3 bases from V and 3 bases from J, leaving 8 bases between.

V is TRBV2 and J is TRBJ2-7, with 8 bases lining up with TRBD2. The CDR3 totals 15 residues. CDR1 and CDR2 (germline): SNHLY, FYNNEI. Trimming took 5 bases from V and 2 from J; bases not matched to a gene: 8. The CDR3 region is CASSLGAGETYEQYF. Here the CDR3 DNA reads TGTGCCAGCAGTCTCGGAGCGGGAGAAACCTACGAGCAGTACTTC.

The chain links TRBV5-1 to TRBJ1-1, with D unresolved. CDR1 and CDR2 from the germline V gene are SGHRS and YFSETQ. CDR3 length: 14 residues. V was clipped by 1 base and J by 0 bases, with 7 bases between them. CDR3 in amino acids: CASSLTQVNTEAFF. CDR3 nucleotides: TGCGCCAGCAGCTTGACCCAGGTGAACACTGAAGCTTTCTTT.

This chain joins TRBV7-6 and TRBJ2-2; possible D gene TRBD1, 6 bases. Germline V gives CDR1 SGHVS, CDR2 FNYEAQ. The V end lost 1 base, the J end lost 1 base, and 7 bases lay between the germline ends. The CDR3 length is 15 residues. The CDR3: CASSLGTVNTGELFF. Written as DNA, the CDR3 is TGTGCCAGCAGCTTAGGGACAGTGAACACCGGGGAGCTGTTTTTT.

This clone was found a few times. The chain couples TRBV18 to TRBJ1-5; 7 nucleotides line up with TRBD1. Trimming removed 3 bases from V and 5 bases from J; junction bases left unmatched: 1. Germline-derived CDR1 and CDR2 are KGHSH and LQKENI. The CDR3 loop spans 13 amino acids. The CDR3 loop is CASSPDRDQPQHF. The CDR3 DNA follows: TGTGCCAGCTCACCCGACAGGGATCAGCCCCAGCATTTT.

A single count supports this clone. V usage is TRBV27 and J usage is TRBJ2-5; the match to TRBD2 covers 11 bases. The CDR3 totals 16 residues. Germline V gene lookup returns CDR1 MNHEY and CDR2 SMNVEV (reference sequence). V shed 5 bases, J shed 1 base, and the junction held 6 bases outside the gene matches. DNA of the CDR3: TGTGCCAGCAGTAGAACCGGGACTAGCGGCCAAGAGACCCAGTACTTC. Translating it yields CASSRTGTSGQETQYF.

The genes are TRBV30 and TRBJ2-7, with 10 bases that match TRBD1. Germline V gene lookup returns CDR1 GTSNPN and CDR2 SVGIG (reference sequence). The CDR3 has 13 amino acids. V lost 3 bases to trimming and J lost 8 bases; unmatched junction nucleotides: 7. The CDR3 here is CAWSAGTGEQQYF. As DNA, the CDR3 is TGTGCCTGGAGCGCCGGGACAGGGGAACAGCAGTACTTC.

This chain connects TRBV29-1 to TRBJ2-7; TRBD1 matches 8 bases. CDR3 length equals 15 residues. Losses at the gene ends were 4 bases for V and 6 bases for J; bases not matched to a gene: 14. The germline V gene encodes CDR1 SQVTM and CDR2 ANQGSEA. DNA for the CDR3: TGCAGCGTTGGCGGTTCTGGACAGGGAAGAGTCGAGCAGTACTTC. This translates into CSVGGSGQGRVEQYF.

J is TRBJ1-5 and V is TRBV7-2, with unresolved D. V was pared by 1 base and J by 0 bases, with 4 bases between. CDR3 length equals 14 residues. Germline V gene lookup returns CDR1 SGHTA and CDR2 FQGNSA. The CDR3 region is CASSLGYSNQPQHF. The CDR3 DNA reads as TGTGCCAGCAGCTTAGGTTATAGCAATCAGCCCCAGCATTTT.

The chain joins TRBV23-1 to TRBJ2-7, with a weak D call TRBD2 (6 bases). TRBV23-1 is filed as an ORF, its function uncertain. V gave up 4 bases and J gave up 2 bases, with 12 bases separating them. This CDR3 region has 14 residues. CDR3 in amino acids: CASSLIADAYEQYF. Here the CDR3 DNA reads TGCGCCAGCAGTCTAATAGCGGATGCCTACGAGCAGTACTTC.

V gene TRBV14 combines with J gene TRBJ2-3, with D possibly matching TRBD1 (6 bases). The germline V gene has CDR1 SGHDN and CDR2 FVKESK. Between the trimmed V and J ends, which lost 4 bases and 3 bases, there was a span of 17 bases. This CDR3 has 16 residues. CDR3 sequence reads: CASSLAHRDPTDTQYF. The CDR3 DNA is TGTGCCAGCAGCCTCGCCCACAGGGACCCTACAGATACGCAGTATTTT.

The chain combines TRBV5-7 with TRBJ1-4; 11 bases align to TRBD1. TRBV5-7 is an ORF, and what it does is uncertain. The CDR3 totals 17 residues. V dropped 4 bases and J dropped 5; count of bases not matched to a gene: 10. CDR3 in DNA: TGTGCCAGCAGCCCGGGACAGGGGGTGCTTAGGAATGAAAAACTGTTTTTT. This codes for CASSPGQGVLRNEKLFF.

The rearrangement joins TRBV16 to TRBJ1-2; D is unresolved. Germline-derived CDR1 and CDR2 are KGHSY and FQNENV. The CDR3 is made up of 13 amino acids. With 0 bases removed from V and 0 bases from J, the gap between germline ends came to 2 bases. CDR3 nucleotide sequence: TGTGCCAGCAGCCAATCCTCTAACTATGGCTACACCTTC. Translation gives CASSQSSNYGYTF. The complete variable domain, with remaining parts taken from reference TRBV16 and TRBJ1-2, reads GEEVAQTPKHLVRGEGQKAKLYCAPIKGHSYVFWYQQVLKNEFKFLISFQNENVFDETGMPKERFSAKCLPNSPCSLEIQATKLEDSAVYFCASSQSSNYGYTFGSGTRLTVV.

This clone has more than one count but fewer than ten. The chain uses TRBV30 and TRBJ1-1, with 12 bases that match TRBD1. Germline loops: CDR1 GTSNPN, CDR2 SVGIG (reference sequence). CDR3 length: 14 amino acids. V gave up 4 bases and J gave up 10 bases; unmatched junction bases: 10. Written as DNA, the CDR3 is TGTGCCTGGAATCCGGGACAGGGGGCCCCTGGAGCTTTCTTT. Protein sequence: CAWNPGQGAPGAFF.

The chain couples TRBV20-1 to TRBJ1-6, with 8 bases aligning to TRBD1. This CDR3 has 11 amino acids. Germline values: CDR1 DFQATT, CDR2 SNEGSKA (reference sequence). V shed 5 bases and J 9 bases; nucleotides not matched to a gene: 0. Here the CDR3 reads CSAGQGSPLHF. The CDR3 region has the DNA TGCAGTGCTGGACAGGGTTCACCCCTCCACTTT.